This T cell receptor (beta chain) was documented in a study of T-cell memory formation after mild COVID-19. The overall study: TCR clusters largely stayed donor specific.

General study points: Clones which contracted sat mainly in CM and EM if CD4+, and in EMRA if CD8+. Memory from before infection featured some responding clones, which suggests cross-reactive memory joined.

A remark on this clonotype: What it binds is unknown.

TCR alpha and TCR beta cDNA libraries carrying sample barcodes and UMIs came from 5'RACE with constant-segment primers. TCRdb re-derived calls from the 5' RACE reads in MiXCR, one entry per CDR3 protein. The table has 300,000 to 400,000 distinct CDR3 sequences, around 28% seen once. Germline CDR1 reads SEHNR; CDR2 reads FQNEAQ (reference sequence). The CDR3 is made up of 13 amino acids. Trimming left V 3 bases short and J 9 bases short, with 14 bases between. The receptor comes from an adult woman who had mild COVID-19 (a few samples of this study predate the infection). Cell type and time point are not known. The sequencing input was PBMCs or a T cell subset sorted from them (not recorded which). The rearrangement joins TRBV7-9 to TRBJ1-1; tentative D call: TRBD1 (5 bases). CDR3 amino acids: CASSLGTGEKAFF. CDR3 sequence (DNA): TGTGCCAGCAGCTTGGGGACGGGAGAGAAAGCTTTCTTT. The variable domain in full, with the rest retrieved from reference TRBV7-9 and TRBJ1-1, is DTGVSQNPRHKITKRGQNVTFRCDPISEHNRLYWYRQTLGQGPEFLTYFQNEAQLEKSRLLSDRFSAERPKGSFSTLEIQRTEQGDSAMYLCASSLGTGEKAFFGQGTRLTVV.